This TCR beta chain is drawn from a study of spatial heterogeneity in lung cancer. Whole-study context: There were consistently more beta-chain sequences detected than alpha-chain sequences. Study-wide results and limits: One measure, the expanded intratumoral alpha and beta TCR count, tracked tumor mutation counts.

The CDR3 is made up of 13 amino acids. Trimming removed 2 bases at V and 6 bases at J, with 8 bases between. Germline-derived CDR1 and CDR2 are LNHDA and SQIVND (reference sequence). This clonotype was seen ten or more times. Antigen: not known. This beta chain slipped into a library made for alpha chains as a stray read, so its size is not meaningful. The time point is: sample taken at primary tumor resection. Donation came from over 60 patients with untreated early-stage non-small cell lung cancer. Unsorted samples of tumor, nontumor lung or frozen PBMC had their whole RNA sequenced. TCRdb analysed the 5' RACE reads with MiXCR anew, one entry per CDR3 protein. The table records around 18,000 distinct CDR3 sequences, 5.8% of them present only once.

The receptor was derived from a female donor with early-stage non-small cell lung cancer. The V gene is TRBV19, the J gene TRBJ2-1; D is ambiguous. Sample: lung tumor tissue, taken at surgery. For the CDR3, the DNA is TGTGCCAGTAGTATAATGGGGTTCAATGAGCAGTTCTTC. This gives the protein CASSIMGFNEQFF. The whole variable domain, remainder taken from reference TRBV19 and TRBJ2-1, is DGGITQSPKYLFRKEGQNVTLSCEQNLNHDAMYWYRQDPGQGLRLIYYSQIVNDFQKGDIAEGYSVSREKKESFPLTVTSAQKNPTAFYLCASSIMGFNEQFFGPGTRLTVL.